This T cell receptor beta chain is from a study of vaccination and CD4 T cells after COVID-19. Trimming cost V 3 bases and J 4 bases, with 18 bases left between them. This CDR3 has 15 amino acids. Germline V gene lookup returns CDR1 DFQATT and CDR2 SNEGSKA (reference sequence). To note about this clonotype: Its antigen remains unidentified.

Once obtained from cultured CD4+ T cells, the DNA was sequenced using the Oncomine TCR Beta short-read assay. Investigators isolated genomic DNA from cultured CD4+ T cells. MiXCR, run by TCRdb on the PCR reads, gives a single entry per CDR3 protein. Among more than 6,000 distinct CDR3 sequences listed, approximately 35% were seen once. Regarding treatment: roughly ten-day PBMC culture with coronavirus spike peptide pools or control peptides (ViraFEST assay). CD4+ T cells that came from the unexposed donor were collected before the COVID-19 pandemic (2011-2018). This rearrangement joins TRBV20-1 to TRBJ1-1; possible D gene TRBD1, 5 bases. Sequenced sample: CD4+ T cells from blood, cultured in vitro. The origin of this receptor is a human donor in good health. Here the CDR3 DNA reads TGCAGTGCTAGGCCTGGGGAGGGGTCGGCCACTGAAGCTTTCTTT. It encodes CSARPGEGSATEAFF.